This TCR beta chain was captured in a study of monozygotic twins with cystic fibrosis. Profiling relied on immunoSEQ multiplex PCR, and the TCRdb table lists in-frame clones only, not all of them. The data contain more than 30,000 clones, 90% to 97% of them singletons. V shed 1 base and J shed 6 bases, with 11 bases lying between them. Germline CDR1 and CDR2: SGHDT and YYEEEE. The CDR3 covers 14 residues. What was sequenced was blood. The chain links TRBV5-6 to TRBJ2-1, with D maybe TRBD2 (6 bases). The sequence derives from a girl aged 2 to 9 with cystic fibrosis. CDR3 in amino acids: CASSLTAGSNEQFF. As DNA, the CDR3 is TGTGCCAGCAGCTTGACCGCGGGAAGCAATGAGCAGTTCTTC.